A single sample gave rise to the 14 T cell receptor beta chains below, sequenced in a study of shared clonotypes between healthy human individuals. Produced via immunoSEQ multiplex PCR; TCRdb's table is partial and in-frame only. The data show some 2,400,000 clones, approximately 96% seen once. The sequenced material came from naive CD4+ T cells sorted from blood. Subset denoted: CD45RA+ positively selected. The receptors originated from a man younger than 35 in good health.

Of note for this clone: Within the sample, other DNA sequences also encode this same CDR3. The genes are TRBV19 and TRBJ2-3; D ambiguous. This CDR3 has 12 amino acids. V was pared by 6 bases and J by 3 bases, with 7 bases between. Germline CDR1 LNHDA, CDR2 SQIVND (reference sequence). CDR3 loop: CASSTGTDTQYF. The CDR3 DNA follows: TGTGCCAGTAGCACCGGAACAGATACGCAGTATTTT.

V gene TRBV4-3 combines with J gene TRBJ2-6; D gene ambiguous. The CDR3 is made up of 16 amino acids. V lost 0 bases and J lost 0, with 6 bases in between. The germline V gene encodes CDR1 LGHNA and CDR2 YSLEER. The CDR3 coding sequence is TGCGCCAGCAGCCAAGAAACCGACTCTGGGGCCAACGTCCTGACTTTC. Its protein is CASSQETDSGANVLTF.

The V and J genes are TRBV4-2 and TRBJ1-2, with D perhaps matching TRBD1 (6 bases). This CDR3 contains 15 residues. Looked up from germline, CDR1 is LGHNA and CDR2 is YNFKEQ. Trimming stripped 1 base from V and 2 bases from J, with 11 bases between. The CDR3 region is CASSQGSGGNYGYTF. The CDR3, as DNA: TGTGCCAGCAGCCAAGGCTCGGGGGGCAACTATGGCTACACCTTC.

Points on this clone: Other DNA sequences in the sample encode the same CDR3. This rearrangement joins TRBV11-3 to TRBJ2-3; D is uncertain. From germline, CDR1 is SGHNT and CDR2 YENEEA. The CDR3 is 14 residues long. V was trimmed by 1 base and J by 4 bases, leaving 9 bases between them. The CDR3, as DNA: TGTGCCAGCAGCTTAGGTTCGACGGCAGATACGCAGTATTTT. Amino acids: CASSLGSTADTQYF. Together with reference TRBV11-3 and TRBJ2-3, the CDR3 gives the full variable domain: EAGVVQSPRYKIIEKKQPVAFWCNPISGHNTLYWYLQNLGQGPELLIRYENEEAVDDSQLPKDRFSAERLKGVDSTLKIQPAELGDSAVYLCASSLGSTADTQYFGPGTRLTVL.

To note about this clone: Other DNA sequences within the sample encode an identical CDR3. The chain uses TRBV6-5 and TRBJ2-2; D remains ambiguous. The CDR3 loop spans 13 amino acids. Trimming took 2 bases from V and 2 from J, leaving 3 bases between them. CDR1 is MNHEY and CDR2 is SVGAGI in the germline V gene. In DNA, the CDR3 is TGTGCCAGCAGTTACCTTAACACCGGGGAGCTGTTTTTT. Residues: CASSYLNTGELFF.

Worth noting for this clone: A read error may account for a junction end that differs from germline. This chain links TRBV7-6 with TRBJ2-7, with TRBD1 as a possible D gene (6 bases). The germline V gene encodes CDR1 SGHVS and CDR2 FNYEAQ. The CDR3 covers 11 residues. The CDR3 DNA reads TGTGCCAGCAGCTCCACAGGGAGTTGGAACTTC. Translating it yields CASSSTGSWNF.

The rearrangement links TRBV6-1 to TRBJ1-5; 8 bases match TRBD1. Germline V gives CDR1 MNHNS, CDR2 SASEGT. CDR3 length: 16 residues. The ends lost 2 bases at V and 5 bases at J; junction bases unmatched: 8. The CDR3 is CASSETWTGRYQPQHF. CDR3 in DNA: TGTGCCAGCAGTGAAACCTGGACAGGGCGCTATCAGCCCCAGCATTTT.

The rearrangement links TRBV7-9 to TRBJ2-5, with 12 bases aligning to TRBD2. The CDR3 totals 16 residues. With 3 bases clipped from V and 5 bases from J, the junction kept 7 bases outside the gene matches. The germline gives CDR1 SEHNR, CDR2 FQNEAQ (reference sequence). The CDR3 sequence: CASSFGLAGKEETQYF. As DNA, the CDR3 is TGTGCCAGCAGCTTCGGACTAGCGGGAAAGGAGGAGACCCAGTACTTC.

A word on this clone: Other DNA sequences in this specimen translate into the identical CDR3. J is TRBJ1-5 and V is TRBV30; D uncertain. The CDR3 spans 13 residues. Trimming left V 1 base short and J 2 bases short, with 6 bases between. CDR1 is GTSNPN and CDR2 is SVGIG in the germline V gene (reference sequence). CDR3 in amino acids: CAWSGRGNQPQHF. DNA of the CDR3: TGTGCCTGGAGTGGAAGGGGCAATCAGCCCCAGCATTTT.

In the case of this clone: Different DNA sequences within this sample yield the same CDR3. This chain uses TRBV6-1 with TRBJ2-3; no firm D call. V lost 6 bases and J 0 bases, leaving 7 bases between the germline ends. The CDR3 length is 13 residues. In germline, CDR1 is MNHNS, CDR2 SASEGT. In DNA form, the CDR3 reads TGTGCCAGCAGGGCTTCTAGCACAGATACGCAGTATTTT. Encoded protein: CASRASSTDTQYF.

The rearrangement uses TRBV5-4 and TRBJ2-7; D possibly matches TRBD1 or TRBD2 (5 bases each). CDR1 is SGHNT, CDR2 YYREEE, per germline (reference sequence). This CDR3 comprises 14 residues. V was pared by 3 bases and J by 2 bases, with 12 bases between. CDR3: CASSSAPGPYEQYF. CDR3 DNA: TGTGCCAGCAGCTCCGCTCCGGGACCCTACGAGCAGTACTTC.

The genes are TRBV5-8 and TRBJ2-1; 9 nucleotides agree with TRBD1. CDR1 and CDR2 from the germline V gene are SGHTS and YDEGEE. With 6 bases clipped from V and 3 bases from J, the junction kept 7 bases outside the gene matches. This CDR3 comprises 15 residues. CDR3 in DNA: TGTGCCAGCACCTCGGACAGGGGCGACTACAATGAGCAGTTCTTC. This codes for CASTSDRGDYNEQFF.

J is TRBJ2-7 and V is TRBV7-9, with a weak D call TRBD1 (6 bases). Trimming stripped 5 bases from V and 1 base from J, with 15 bases between. The CDR3 sequence is 15 residues long. Germline V gene lookup returns CDR1 SEHNR and CDR2 FQNEAQ (reference sequence). The CDR3 region has the DNA TGTGCCAGCAGCCACGGGGCAGGGGAGTCCTACGAGCAGTACTTC. Its translation is CASSHGAGESYEQYF.

The chain joins TRBV6-6 to TRBJ2-7; D possibly corresponds to TRBD1 (5 bases). V was cut by 5 bases and J by 4 bases, with 12 bases left in between. The CDR3 consists of 13 residues. Per germline, CDR1 MNHNY and CDR2 SVGAGI (reference sequence). CDR3 DNA sequence: TGTGCCAGCAGTCAAAGACAGCTGTACGAGCAGTACTTC. Encoded protein: CASSQRQLYEQYF.